This paragraph reports one T cell receptor (beta chain). Produced via immunoSEQ multiplex PCR; TCRdb's table is partial and in-frame only. The table lists around 30,000 clones, around 83% of them singletons. This specimen comes from a study of PD-L1 blockade in urothelial cancer. Study summary: Bladder-origin urothelial cancer in males covered twenty-five of 29 patients. Blood was evaluated 3 weeks (second dose) and 6 weeks after therapy began. Blood samples had a median of approximately 150,000 T cells, approximately 83,000 unique TCRs, and clonality 0.08 to 0.09.

The V and J ends lost 0 bases and 6 bases, in that order; junction bases with no gene match: 3. The V gene's germline CDR1 is SGHRS and CDR2 YFSETQ. The length of the CDR3 is 14 residues. This sequence originates from a man in his sixties with urothelial cancer. J is TRBJ2-7 and V is TRBV5-1; TRBD1 matches at 10 bases. Sample: PBMCs, taken around atezolizumab (anti-PD-L1) treatment. The CDR3 loop is CASSLAGTGVEQYF. The CDR3, as DNA: TGCGCCAGCAGCTTGGCTGGGACAGGGGTCGAGCAGTACTTC.